These 17 T cell receptor beta chains came from one sample sequenced in a study of response to subunit inactivated influenza vaccine. TCRdb re-analysed the RT-PCR reads in MiXCR, keeping a single row per CDR3 protein. The top ten clones hold around 7.3% of a sample with hundreds of thousands of distinct CDR3 sequences, more than 11% of them seen once. This specimen consisted of PBMCs from blood, obtained less than 15 days before vaccination. These TCRs come from a man aged 45-65 years who received an inactivated influenza vaccine.

A few counts support this clonotype. The V call is TRBV6-1, the J call TRBJ1-2, with 7 bases fitting TRBD1. The V gene end was trimmed by 4 bases and the J gene end by 4 bases; junction bases not matched to a gene: 6. This CDR3 region has 14 residues. Germline V gene sequence: CDR1 MNHNS, CDR2 SASEGT. CDR3 nucleotide sequence: TGTGCCAGCAGTGCCGCGACAGGGACCTATGGCTACACCTTC. Its translation: CASSAATGTYGYTF.

The chain couples TRBV7-8 to TRBJ1-5, with D unresolved. The CDR3 consists of 18 residues. The germline V gene has CDR1 SGHVS and CDR2 FQNEAQ. V gave up 2 bases and J gave up 1 base, with 18 bases separating them. The CDR3 here is CASSLLRSAGPSNQPQHF. In nucleotides, the CDR3 is TGTGCCAGCAGCTTACTCCGTTCGGCAGGACCAAGCAATCAGCCCCAGCATTTT. Full variable domain (rest looked up from reference TRBV7-8 and TRBJ1-5): GAGVSQSPRYKVAKRGQDVALRCDPISGHVSLFWYQQALGQGPEFLTYFQNEAQLDKSGLPSDRFFAERPEGSVSTLKIQRTQQEDSAVYLCASSLLRSAGPSNQPQHFGDGTRLSIL.

This rearrangement joins TRBV6-1 to TRBJ2-2; D may be TRBD1 (6 bases). Trimming stripped 5 bases from V and 5 bases from J, with 18 bases between. CDR1 and CDR2 from the germline V gene are MNHNS and SASEGT. The CDR3 has 16 amino acids. The CDR3 nucleotides read TGTGCCAGCAGTCCAATTGAAAACGGACAGACCGGGGAGCTGTTTTTT. Its translation is CASSPIENGQTGELFF.

There are a few counts of this clonotype. V is TRBV6-5 and J is TRBJ1-2; 7 bases align to TRBD1. The CDR3 totals 12 residues. From germline, CDR1 is MNHEY and CDR2 SVGAGI. Losses at the gene ends were 5 bases for V and 8 bases for J; bases not matched to a gene: 5. CDR3 sequence: CASSDRVGGYTF. DNA for the CDR3: TGTGCCAGCAGTGACAGGGTGGGAGGCTACACCTTC.

The chain is built from TRBV12-3 or TRBV12-4 and TRBJ2-1; D ambiguous. The V and J ends lost 4 bases and 5 bases respectively, with 9 bases between them. This CDR3 region has 13 residues. CDR3 sequence reads: CASSWSYNNEQFF. The CDR3 nucleotides are TGTGCCAGCAGTTGGTCCTACAACAATGAGCAGTTCTTC.

The rearrangement joins TRBV11-3 to TRBJ2-2, with 7 bases aligning to TRBD1. The CDR3 sequence is 15 residues long. V lost 4 bases, J lost 4 bases, and 6 bases stayed unmatched. Looked up from germline, CDR1 is SGHNT and CDR2 is YENEEA. CDR3 nucleotide sequence: TGTGCCAGCAGCTCCCGGGACAGCGGCACCGGGGAGCTGTTTTTT. It codes for CASSSRDSGTGELFF.

This clonotype was counted a few times. The chain links TRBV27 to TRBJ2-7; D is perhaps TRBD1 (6 bases). This CDR3 region has 15 residues. Per the germline V gene, CDR1 is MNHEY and CDR2 is SMNVEV (reference sequence). Deletions cut 6 bases from V and 5 bases from J, with 20 bases between. CDR3 sequence reads: CASSRGANGYDEQYF. The CDR3 DNA follows: TGTGCCAGCAGCAGGGGCGCAAACGGCTACGACGAGCAGTACTTC.

This clonotype was observed a few times. CDR3 region: CASSLGSGSDQETQYF. In DNA form, the CDR3 reads TGCGCCAGCAGCTTGGGTTCAGGTAGCGATCAAGAGACCCAGTACTTC. The chain recombines TRBV5-1 with TRBJ2-5; tentatively, D is TRBD2 (5 bases). The CDR3 totals 16 residues. Trimming shortened V by 0 bases and J by 2 bases, and 14 bases separated the two germline ends. Germline CDR1 and CDR2: SGHRS and YFSETQ.

The chain combines TRBV3-1 with TRBJ1-2; 9 bases match TRBD1. V trimming: 8 bases; J trimming: 0 bases; junction bases outside the gene matches: 7. The CDR3 runs 15 residues. CDR1 and CDR2 from the germline V gene are LGHDT and YNNKEL (reference sequence). The CDR3 spells CASADRGAPNYGYTF. Here the CDR3 DNA reads TGTGCCAGCGCGGACAGGGGCGCTCCTAACTATGGCTACACCTTC.

Only a few counts were recorded for this clonotype. The chain is built from TRBV6-2 or TRBV6-3 and TRBJ2-7; TRBD1 or TRBD2 may be the D gene (5 bases each). The CDR3 length is 14 residues. With 1 base removed from V and 1 base from J, the gap between germline ends came to 8 bases. Germline V gene lookup returns CDR1 MNHEY and CDR2 SVGEGT. CDR3 loop: CASSYLGPSYEQYF. CDR3 DNA: TGTGCCAGCAGTTACTTGGGACCATCCTACGAGCAGTACTTC.

V and J are TRBV27 and TRBJ2-1; possible D gene TRBD1, 6 bases. The CDR3 contains 16 residues. Trimming left V 5 bases short and J 2 bases short, with 16 bases between. Germline CDR1 is MNHEY and CDR2 is SMNVEV (reference sequence). This chain's CDR3 is CASSRSTGVPYNEQFF. In DNA, the CDR3 is TGTGCCAGCAGTCGTTCGACAGGCGTCCCCTACAATGAGCAGTTCTTC.

This clonotype was counted a few times. The V and J genes are TRBV5-6 and TRBJ2-6; D not resolved. Trimming cost V 4 bases and J 2 bases, with 7 bases left between them. This CDR3 comprises 14 residues. CDR1 is SGHDT, CDR2 YYEEEE, per germline. CDR3 sequence: CASSPKTGANVLTF. CDR3 sequence (DNA): TGTGCCAGCAGCCCAAAAACTGGGGCCAACGTCCTGACTTTC. The full variable domain, its missing parts supplied by reference TRBV5-6 and TRBJ2-6, is DAGVTQSPTHLIKTRGQQVTLRCSPKSGHDTVSWYQQALGQGPQFIFQYYEEEERQRGNFPDRFSGHQFPNYSSELNVNALLLGDSALYLCASSPKTGANVLTFGAGSRLTVL.

The V gene is TRBV4-3, the J gene TRBJ2-7; 7 bases map to TRBD1. V was pared by 0 bases and J by 3 bases, with 5 bases of the junction left unmatched. Germline V lookup: CDR1 LGHNA, CDR2 YSLEER. The CDR3 covers 15 residues. In nucleotides, the CDR3 is TGCGCCAGCAGCCAAGATGTTTGGGACAGCTACGAGCAGTACTTC. As protein: CASSQDVWDSYEQYF.

In its sample, this clonotype was seen a few times. The CDR3: CASSIVKVAASREAFF. In DNA form, the CDR3 reads TGTGCCAGTAGTATAGTTAAGGTGGCAGCCTCCCGTGAAGCTTTCTTT. This chain connects TRBV19 to TRBJ1-1; D ambiguous. In germline, CDR1 is LNHDA, CDR2 SQIVND (reference sequence). The V end was cut by 1 base, the J end by 7 bases, with 19 bases between. The CDR3 contains 16 residues.

The chain carries TRBV14 and TRBJ2-5; D ambiguous. V dropped 4 bases and J dropped 3 bases, with 9 bases sitting between them. CDR1 is SGHDN and CDR2 is FVKESK in the germline V gene. The length of the CDR3 is 13 residues. The CDR3 sequence: CASSPHRKETQYF. The CDR3 region has the DNA TGTGCCAGCAGCCCACACAGAAAAGAGACCCAGTACTTC.

The chain joins TRBV21-1 to TRBJ1-2. TRBV21-1 is a recognized pseudogene. The CDR3 has 12 residues. DNA of the CDR3: TGTGCCAGCAGCACCCCTAACTATGGCTACACCTTC. This gives the protein CASSTPNYGYTF.

The table lists this clonotype with a few counts. The chain has TRBV11-2 and TRBJ2-5, with TRBD2 identical over 15 bases. The V and J ends lost 5 bases and 1 base, in that order; junction bases with no gene match: 8. Germline V gene lookup returns CDR1 SGHAT and CDR2 FQNNGV. This CDR3 has 18 residues. CDR3 protein: CASSHGLAGGPAQETQYF. In nucleotides, the CDR3 is TGTGCCAGCAGCCACGGACTAGCGGGGGGGCCCGCCCAAGAGACCCAGTACTTC.